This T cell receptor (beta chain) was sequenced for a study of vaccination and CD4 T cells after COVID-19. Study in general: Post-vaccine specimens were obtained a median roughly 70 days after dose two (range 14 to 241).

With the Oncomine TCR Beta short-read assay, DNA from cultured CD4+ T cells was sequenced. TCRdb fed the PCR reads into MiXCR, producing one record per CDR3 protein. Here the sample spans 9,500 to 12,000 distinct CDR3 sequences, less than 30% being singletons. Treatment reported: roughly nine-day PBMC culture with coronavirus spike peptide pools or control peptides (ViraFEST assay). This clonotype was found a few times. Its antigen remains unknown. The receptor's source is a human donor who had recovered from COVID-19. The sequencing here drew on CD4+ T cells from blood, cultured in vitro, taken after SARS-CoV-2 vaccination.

CDR3 amino acids: CASSLPLLASLSSYNEQFF. In DNA form, the CDR3 reads TGTGCCAGCAGCCTTCCGTTACTAGCCTCCCTGAGCTCCTACAATGAGCAGTTCTTC. The rearrangement joins TRBV7-2 to TRBJ2-1, with D possibly being TRBD2 (6 bases). Per germline, CDR1 SGHTA and CDR2 FQGNSA. This CDR3 is 19 amino acids long. The V end lost 5 bases, the J end lost 0 bases, and 23 bases lay between the germline ends.